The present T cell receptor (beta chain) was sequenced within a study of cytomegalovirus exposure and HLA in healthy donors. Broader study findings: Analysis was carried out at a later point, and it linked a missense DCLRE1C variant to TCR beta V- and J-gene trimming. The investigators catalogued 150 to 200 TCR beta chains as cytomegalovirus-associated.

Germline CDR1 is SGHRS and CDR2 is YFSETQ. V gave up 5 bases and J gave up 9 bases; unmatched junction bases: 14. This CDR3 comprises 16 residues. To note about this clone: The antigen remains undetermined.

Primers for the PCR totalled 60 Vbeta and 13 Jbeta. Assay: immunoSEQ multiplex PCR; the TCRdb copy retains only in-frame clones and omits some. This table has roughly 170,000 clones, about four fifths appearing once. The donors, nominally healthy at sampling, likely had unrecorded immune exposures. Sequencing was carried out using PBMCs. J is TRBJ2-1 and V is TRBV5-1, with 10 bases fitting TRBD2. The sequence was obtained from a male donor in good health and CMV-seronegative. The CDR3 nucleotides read TGCGCCAGCAGTCAGTACAGCGGGGGGGCTGGGGGTGAGCAGTTCTTC. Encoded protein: CASSQYSGGAGGEQFF.